The 20 T cell receptor beta chains given below trace back to one sample, sequenced in a study of neoadjuvant nivolumab and ipilimumab in lung cancer. The data were produced by immunoSEQ multiplex PCR, yet TCRdb's version contains in-frame clones alone and is incomplete. The sample contains hundreds of clones, around 90% of which appear only once. This specimen consisted of adjacent normal lung tissue, obtained after neoadjuvant nivolumab, alone or with ipilimumab, at or shortly before surgery. The receptors shown here come from an adult with non-small cell lung cancer.

The rearrangement links TRBV7-8 to TRBJ2-1, with 10 bases lining up with TRBD2. Germline assignment: CDR1 SGHVS and CDR2 FQNEAQ. With V trimmed by 2 bases and J by 5 bases, 6 bases remained unmatched. The CDR3 consists of 16 residues. CDR3 nucleotide sequence: TGTGCCAGCAGCTTAAATAGCGGGAGGACTCACAATGAGCAGTTCTTC. This encodes CASSLNSGRTHNEQFF.

The V and J genes are TRBV27 and TRBJ2-2, with unresolved D. The CDR3 sequence is 15 residues long. V was clipped by 7 bases and J by 0 bases, with 12 bases between them. Germline lookup yields CDR1 MNHEY and CDR2 SMNVEV (reference sequence). Written as DNA, the CDR3 is TGTGCCAGCAAAGCACCGAGAACGAACACCGGGGAGCTGTTTTTT. As protein: CASKAPRTNTGELFF.

The chain employs TRBV7-9 and TRBJ1-1; 11 nucleotides agree with TRBD1. Per germline, CDR1 SEHNR and CDR2 FQNEAQ (reference sequence). The CDR3 covers 12 residues. V was pared by 5 bases and J by 11 bases, with 4 bases of the junction left unmatched. The CDR3 nucleotides are TGTGCCAGCAGCCGCCGGGACAGGGGGGCTTTCTTT. Protein sequence: CASSRRDRGAFF.

The chain employs TRBV27 and TRBJ1-2; D not resolved. The V end was cut by 3 bases, the J end by 1 base, with 6 bases between. The germline gives CDR1 MNHEY, CDR2 SMNVEV (reference sequence). The CDR3 covers 13 residues. CDR3: CASSFGSNYGYTF. The CDR3 nucleotides are TGTGCCAGCAGTTTCGGGAGTAACTATGGCTACACCTTC.

This sequence joins TRBV9 and TRBJ1-2; 9 nucleotides agree with TRBD1. This CDR3 has 15 residues. Trimming took 4 bases from V and 4 from J; bases not matched to a gene: 8. Germline V lookup: CDR1 SGDLS, CDR2 YYNGEE. In DNA form, the CDR3 reads TGTGCCAGCAGCCCGCAACAGGGGGCTACCTATGGCTACACCTTC. It is translated as CASSPQQGATYGYTF.

The chain employs TRBV29-1 and TRBJ2-3, with TRBD2 matching over 12 bases. V lost 6 bases to trimming and J lost 11 bases; unmatched junction nucleotides: 6. Germline V CDR1 and CDR2: SQVTM, ANQGSEA. This CDR3 contains 12 residues. The DNA for the CDR3 is TGCAGCGTAAGGACTAGCGGGAAAATGCAGTATTTT. It specifies CSVRTSGKMQYF.

The CDR3 sequence: CASSLDRGRTEAFF. The CDR3 nucleotides read TGTGCCAGCAGTTTAGACAGGGGAAGGACTGAAGCTTTCTTT. The genes are TRBV6-5 and TRBJ1-1; TRBD1 matches at 8 bases. The germline V gene encodes CDR1 MNHEY and CDR2 SVGAGI. V gave up 4 bases and J gave up 5 bases; unmatched junction bases: 6. The CDR3 spans 14 residues.

The chain has TRBV5-1 and TRBJ1-4; possibly TRBD1 for D (5 bases). The CDR3 loop spans 18 amino acids. CDR1 is SGHRS and CDR2 is YFSETQ in the germline V gene. V was shortened by 0 bases and J by 3 bases, with 18 bases between the two germline ends. CDR3 DNA: TGCGCCAGCAGCTTGGGCCGGGACCGTAGGGCGGCTAATGAAAAACTGTTTTTT. It is translated as CASSLGRDRRAANEKLFF.

The chain couples TRBV19 to TRBJ1-2, with 10 bases identical to TRBD1. CDR1 LNHDA and CDR2 SQIVND come from the germline V gene (reference sequence). This CDR3 contains 14 residues. V lost 7 bases to trimming and J lost 0 bases; unmatched junction nucleotides: 2. CDR3 nucleotide sequence: TGTGCCAGTACTGGACAGGGGGCTAACTATGGCTACACCTTC. This gives the protein CASTGQGANYGYTF.

This chain joins TRBV7-8 and TRBJ2-7; 8 bases are shared with TRBD1. The CDR3 is 15 amino acids. Germline V gene data show CDR1 as SGHVS and CDR2 as FQNEAQ. Germline trimming cut 5 bases from V and 2 bases from J; bases unmatched to any gene: 8. The CDR3 nucleotides read TGTGCCAGCAGCATCCAGGACAGGGTTACCTACGAGCAGTACTTC. Its protein product is CASSIQDRVTYEQYF.

This rearrangement joins TRBV11-2 to TRBJ2-7; D not certain. Germline V gene data show CDR1 as SGHAT and CDR2 as FQNNGV. V was pared by 1 base and J by 2 bases, with 6 bases between. This CDR3 is built from 13 residues. CDR3 in DNA: TGTGCCAGCAGCTTAGCGAGCCCCTACGAGCAGTACTTC. This sequence encodes CASSLASPYEQYF.

The J gene is TRBJ2-5, the V gene TRBV6-6; D remains unclear. Trimming cost V 0 bases and J 4 bases, with 3 bases left between them. This CDR3 has 12 residues. Per the germline V gene, CDR1 is MNHNY and CDR2 is SVGAGI (reference sequence). CDR3 protein: CASSYSGETQYF. The CDR3, as DNA: TGTGCCAGCAGTTACTCGGGAGAGACCCAGTACTTC.

CDR3 sequence (DNA): TGTGCCATCAGCTCGGACAGGGGAAGTTATGGCTACACCTTC. It translates to CAISSDRGSYGYTF. V is TRBV10-3 and J is TRBJ1-2; 9 bases agree with TRBD1. V was clipped by 6 bases and J by 5 bases; unmatched bases: 7. Looked up from germline, CDR1 is ENHRY and CDR2 is SYGVKD. The CDR3 has 14 amino acids.

V usage is TRBV5-1 and J usage is TRBJ2-2; 11 bases match TRBD2. With 4 bases clipped from V and 3 bases from J, the junction kept 8 bases outside the gene matches. The germline gives CDR1 SGHRS, CDR2 YFSETQ. The CDR3 contains 17 residues. CDR3: CASSPLAGGGYTGELFF. CDR3 sequence (DNA): TGCGCCAGCAGCCCCCTAGCGGGAGGAGGCTACACCGGGGAGCTGTTTTTT.

This chain connects TRBV6-6 to TRBJ2-2, with TRBD1 matching 8 bases. There are 15 residues in the CDR3. CDR1 MNHNY and CDR2 SVGAGI come from the germline V gene (reference sequence). V shed 5 bases and J 6 bases; nucleotides not matched to a gene: 8. DNA for the CDR3: TGTGCCAGCAGTCCCACAGGGGGTTCGGCCGGGGAGCTGTTTTTT. Its translation is CASSPTGGSAGELFF.

The J gene is TRBJ2-2, the V gene TRBV5-1; TRBD2 matches at 12 bases. Germline lookup yields CDR1 SGHRS and CDR2 YFSETQ. This CDR3 contains 17 residues. V lost 4 bases and J lost 3; bases outside the gene matches: 7. The CDR3 DNA follows: TGCGCCAGCAGCACACTAGCGGGAGGCGGGTACACCGGGGAGCTGTTTTTT. Protein product: CASSTLAGGGYTGELFF. Filled out from reference TRBV5-1 and TRBJ2-2, the complete variable domain reads KAGVTQTPRYLIKTRGQQVTLSCSPISGHRSVSWYQQTPGQGLQFLFEYFSETQRNKGNFPGRFSGRQFSNSRSEMNVSTLELGDSALYLCASSTLAGGGYTGELFFGEGSRLTVL.

This clone appeared once. This rearrangement joins TRBV7-6 to TRBJ2-7, with TRBD2 matching 7 bases. The germline V gene has CDR1 SGHVS and CDR2 FNYEAQ. Trimming removed 5 bases from V and 2 bases from J; junction bases left unmatched: 6. The CDR3 length is 14 residues. CDR3 in amino acids: CASSPRSGAYEQYF. The CDR3 bases are TGTGCCAGCAGCCCAAGGAGCGGGGCCTACGAGCAGTACTTC.

The chain recombines TRBV7-9 with TRBJ2-7; 8 bases are a match to TRBD2. Germline-derived CDR1 and CDR2 are SEHNR and FQNEAQ (reference sequence). This CDR3 has 15 amino acids. V lost 4 bases and J lost 2; bases outside the gene matches: 7. CDR3 sequence (DNA): TGTGCCAGCAGCTCTCCGGTAGCGGGAACCTACGAGCAGTACTTC. Its translation is CASSSPVAGTYEQYF.

The chain recombines TRBV12-5 with TRBJ2-1; no firm D call. Trimming stripped 3 bases from V and 8 bases from J, with 11 bases between. The CDR3 is 13 amino acids. Germline assignment: CDR1 LGHNT and CDR2 FRNRAP. This chain's CDR3 is CASGFSTLDEQFF. CDR3 DNA: TGTGCTAGTGGTTTCTCGACCTTGGATGAGCAGTTCTTC.

The chain links TRBV6-1 to TRBJ1-1; possible D gene TRBD1, 5 bases. V was cut by 6 bases and J by 4 bases, with 18 bases left in between. The germline V gene has CDR1 MNHNS and CDR2 SASEGT. The CDR3 contains 15 residues. The CDR3: CASRVGSGGFTEAFF. The CDR3 DNA reads TGTGCCAGCAGAGTGGGGTCGGGGGGTTTCACTGAAGCTTTCTTT.